This is a list of T cell receptor beta chains from one sample in a study of tumor and adjacent non-tumor tissue in lung cancer. MiXCR was run by TCRdb on the multiplex PCR reads, yielding one entry per CDR3 protein. The sample consists of 110,000 or so distinct CDR3 sequences, about 61% of them appearing once. The sequencing sample was made of distant non-tumor lung tissue. These receptors were obtained from a man aged 60-69 years with non-small cell lung cancer. Both conserved end residues are part of each CDR3. Fields, in order: V gene, D gene, J gene, clone size, CDR3 protein, CDR3 DNA. The D gene is left open where the match is weak. Size values are once, few and many counts, or a class for expanded clones, and some rows have none.

v_gene: TRBV6-2/TRBV6-3; d_gene: .; j_gene: TRBJ2-2; abundance: .; CDR3aa: CASSLRRVGELFF; CDR3nt: TGTGCCAGCAGTTTGAGGCGTGTCGGGGAGCTGTTTTTT
v_gene: TRBV29-1; d_gene: .; j_gene: TRBJ1-5; abundance: .; CDR3aa: CSVGDGWSQPQHF; CDR3nt: TGCAGCGTTGGCGACGGATGGAGTCAGCCCCAGCATTTT
v_gene: TRBV14; d_gene: TRBD2; j_gene: TRBJ2-3; abundance: .; CDR3aa: CASSQISGRFDTQYF; CDR3nt: TGTGCCAGCAGCCAAATAAGCGGGAGGTTCGATACGCAGTATTTT
v_gene: TRBV4-1; d_gene: TRBD2; j_gene: TRBJ2-6; abundance: .; CDR3aa: CASSQGVVAGAAGSNVLSF; CDR3nt: TGCGCCAGCAGCCAAGGGGTCGTAGCGGGAGCAGCTGGGTCCAACGTCCTGTCTTTC
v_gene: TRBV6-2/TRBV6-3; d_gene: .; j_gene: TRBJ2-7; abundance: .; CDR3aa: CANSYSTAGAGYEQYF; CDR3nt: TGTGCCAATAGTTACTCGACGGCAGGGGCCGGCTACGAGCAGTACTTC
v_gene: TRBV5-5; d_gene: .; j_gene: TRBJ1-5; abundance: .; CDR3aa: CASSLFPTGSLSNQPQHF; CDR3nt: TGTGCCAGCAGCTTGTTTCCCACGGGGTCTCTTAGCAATCAGCCCCAGCATTTT
v_gene: TRBV19; d_gene: .; j_gene: TRBJ1-2; abundance: .; CDR3aa: CASSNRGAYGYTF; CDR3nt: TGTGCCAGTAGTAATCGAGGAGCCTATGGCTACACCTTC
v_gene: TRBV6-5; d_gene: .; j_gene: TRBJ1-2; abundance: .; CDR3aa: CTSSNRVDSYGCTF; CDR3nt: .
v_gene: TRBV13; d_gene: .; j_gene: TRBJ2-7; abundance: once; CDR3aa: CASCRGFLYEQYF; CDR3nt: TGTGCCAGCTGCCGGGGCTTCCTCTACGAGCAGTACTTC
v_gene: TRBV11-3; d_gene: .; j_gene: TRBJ2-3; abundance: .; CDR3aa: CASSSVGYTDTQYF; CDR3nt: TGTGCCAGCAGTTCAGTCGGATACACAGATACGCAGTATTTT
v_gene: TRBV11-3; d_gene: .; j_gene: TRBJ2-1; abundance: .; CDR3aa: CASSPGSWSPYNEQFF; CDR3nt: TGTGCAAGCAGCCCGGGGAGTTGGAGCCCCTACAATGAGCAGTTCTTC
v_gene: TRBV11-3; d_gene: .; j_gene: TRBJ2-5; abundance: .; CDR3aa: CASQTNQDTQYF; CDR3nt: TGCGCCAGCCAGACGAACCAAGATACCCAGTACTTC
v_gene: TRBV14; d_gene: TRBD1; j_gene: TRBJ1-2; abundance: few; CDR3aa: CASSPRLTGGDYGCTF; CDR3nt: TGTGCCAGCAGCCCACGCTTGACAGGGGGTGACTATGGCTGCACCTTC
v_gene: TRBV12-3/TRBV12-4; d_gene: .; j_gene: TRBJ2-7; abundance: many; CDR3aa: CASSSFGSYEQYF; CDR3nt: TGTGCCAGCAGTTCATTCGGTTCCTACGAGCAGTACTTC
v_gene: TRBV13; d_gene: TRBD2; j_gene: TRBJ2-1; abundance: many; CDR3aa: CASSPPLAGGPNEQFF; CDR3nt: TGTGCCAGCAGCCCACCGCTAGCGGGAGGGCCCAATGAGCAGTTCTTC